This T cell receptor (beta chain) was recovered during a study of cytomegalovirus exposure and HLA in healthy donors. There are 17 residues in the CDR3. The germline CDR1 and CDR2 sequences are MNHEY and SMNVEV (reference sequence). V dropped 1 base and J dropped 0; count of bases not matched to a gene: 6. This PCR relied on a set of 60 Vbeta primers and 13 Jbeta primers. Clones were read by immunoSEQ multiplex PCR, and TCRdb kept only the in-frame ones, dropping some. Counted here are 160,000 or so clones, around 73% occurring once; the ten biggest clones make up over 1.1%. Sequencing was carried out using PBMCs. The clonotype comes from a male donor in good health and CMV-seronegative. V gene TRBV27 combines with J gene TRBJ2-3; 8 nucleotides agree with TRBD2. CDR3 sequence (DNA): TGTGCCAGCAGTTTATTGAGGAGCGGGGGAAGCACAGATACGCAGTATTTT. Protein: CASSLLRSGGSTDTQYF.